Listed below are T cell receptor beta chains from one sample, sequenced in a study of blood T cell repertoires in COVID-19. Clones were read by immunoSEQ multiplex PCR, and TCRdb kept only the in-frame ones, dropping some. The data hold 190,000 or so clones, with 87% observed a single time. Sequencing was done on a sample of peripheral blood. The origin of the receptors is a man in his 60s who had recovered from COVID-19. Each CDR3 is given with its conserved first and last residue. D genes are given only for firm matches. Clone size is stated in some rows and not others, as once, few, many or a class when expanded.

.,TRBV28,TRBJ2-4,.,TGTGCCAGCAGTTATCGGTTTATAGCCAAAAACATTCAGTACTTC,CASSYRFIAKNIQYF
.,TRBV30,TRBJ1-1,.,TGTGCCTGGAGCGGTGGATCGGGTACCCCTGAAGCTTTCTTT,CAWSGGSGTPEAFF
.,TRBV9,TRBJ1-2,.,TGTGCCAGCAGCGCGCAGACTAACTATGGCTACACCTTC,CASSAQTNYGYTF
.,TRBV2,TRBJ2-7,.,TGTGCCAGCTCAGTTGGACTCTCCGCCGCCTACGAGCAGTACTTC,CASSVGLSAAYEQYF
.,TRBV5-1,TRBJ2-3,TRBD2,TGCGCCAGCAGCCACGGACTAAGCGGGGGGATTAGCACAGATACGCAGTATTTT,CASSHGLSGGISTDTQYF
.,TRBV29-1,TRBJ2-1,TRBD1,TGCAGCGGCGGACAGGTATTCTCCTACAATGAGCAGTTCTTC,CSGGQVFSYNEQFF
.,TRBV9,TRBJ2-5,.,TGTGCCAGCAGCCCCCGGGGGGACATAATAAACCAAGAGACCCAGTACTTC,CASSPRGDIINQETQYF
.,TRBV19,TRBJ1-5,.,TGTGCCAGTCTGGAGGAGGGCAGGGATCAGCCCCAGCATTTT,CASLEEGRDQPQHF
.,TRBV7-3,TRBJ1-3,.,TGTGCCAGCAGCCCCGCCGGAGGCTCTGGAAACACCATATATTTT,CASSPAGGSGNTIYF
once,TRBV5-5,TRBJ1-1,.,TGTGCCAGCAGCCGTAAGGGAGGTACTGAAGCTTTCTTT,CASSRKGGTEAFF
.,TRBV5-6,TRBJ2-7,TRBD1,TGTGCCAGCAGCGGTGACAGGGGCAACTACGAGCAGTACTTC,CASSGDRGNYEQYF
.,TRBV7-2,TRBJ2-3,TRBD2,TGTGCCAGCAGCCCCAGAGCGGGAGCAGATACGCAGTATTTT,CASSPRAGADTQYF
.,TRBV2,TRBJ1-5,.,TGTGCCAGCAGTGAAATGGGCAGTAATCAGCCCCAGCATTTT,CASSEMGSNQPQHF
once,TRBV6-2/TRBV6-3,TRBJ2-3,.,TGTGCCAGCAGTTACGATGAGCGGGTCACAGATACGCAGTATTTT,CASSYDERVTDTQYF
.,TRBV20-1,TRBJ1-6,TRBD1,TGCAGTGCTAGTATCCAACAGGGGAGCTCCTATAATTCACCCCTCCACTTT,CSASIQQGSSYNSPLHF
.,TRBV3-1/TRBV3-2,TRBJ1-1,.,TGTGCCAGCAGCCACCATGGGGGGACTGAAGCTTTCTTT,CASSHHGGTEAFF
.,TRBV7-2,TRBJ2-7,TRBD2,TGTGCCAGCACCCCGCAAGCACTAGCGAGTTCCGAGCAGTACTTC,CASTPQALASSEQYF
.,TRBV18,TRBJ2-2,TRBD2,TGTGCCAGCTCAACCCTTGGACTAGCGGGAGGGCCGCACACCGGGGAGCTGTTTTTT,CASSTLGLAGGPHTGELFF
.,TRBV18,TRBJ1-2,.,TGTGCCAGCTCACCTTCCGTGCCGGGAACTAACTATGGCTACACCTTC,CASSPSVPGTNYGYTF
.,TRBV7-6,TRBJ2-1,TRBD2,TGTGCCAGCAGCCCGGCGGGGGGTCAGGCTGAGCAGTTCTTC,CASSPAGGQAEQFF
once,TRBV27,TRBJ1-2,TRBD1,TGTGCCAGCAGCGGGACAGAGGGAATCTATGGCTACACCTTC,CASSGTEGIYGYTF
.,TRBV3-1/TRBV3-2,TRBJ1-1,TRBD1,TGTGCCAGCAGCCAAAGCGACAGGGGGATAAACACTGAAGCTTTCTTT,CASSQSDRGINTEAFF
.,TRBV7-7,TRBJ1-5,.,TGTGCCAGCAGCTTAGCCCCCTGTCTAGGCAATCAGCCCCAGCATTTT,CASSLAPCLGNQPQHF
.,TRBV7-9,TRBJ2-2,TRBD2,TGTGCCAGCAGCATTAGCGGGGGAAGGGGCACCGGGGAGCTGTTTTTT,CASSISGGRGTGELFF
.,TRBV7-9,TRBJ1-6,.,TGTGCCAGCAGCTCCGAAGGGAGGAGCAATTCACCCCTCCACTTT,CASSSEGRSNSPLHF
.,TRBV9,TRBJ1-1,TRBD1,TGTGCCAGCAGCGCAGACAGGGTGAACACTGAAGCTTTCTTT,CASSADRVNTEAFF
many,TRBV15,TRBJ2-1,TRBD2,TGTGCCACCAGCAGAGCTCTTCGGTCTAGCGGGGAAGATGAGCAGTTCTTC,CATSRALRSSGEDEQFF
.,TRBV7-2,TRBJ1-1,TRBD1,TGTGCCAGCAGCTTTACAGGGGGGGTTGAAGCTTTCTTT,CASSFTGGVEAFF
few,TRBV10-2,TRBJ2-7,.,TGCGCCAGCACCAGGGGGGGGAGCGGGAGTCTCTACGAGCAGTACTTC,CASTRGGSGSLYEQYF
.,TRBV6-6,TRBJ1-2,TRBD1,TGTGCCAGCAGACCAACGGGGACAGTCTATGGCTACACCTTC,CASRPTGTVYGYTF
.,TRBV7-9,TRBJ1-1,.,TGTGCCAGCAGCGGGGAGGGTAGGGAAGCTTTCTTT,CASSGEGREAFF
.,TRBV15,TRBJ2-5,.,TGTGCCACCAGCAGAGAGGCGGGAAGGGAGACCCAGTACTTC,CATSREAGRETQYF
few,TRBV5-4,TRBJ1-4,.,TGTGCCAGCAGCTTGGGGGGCACTACTAATGAAAAACTGTTTTTT,CASSLGGTTNEKLFF
.,TRBV6-6,TRBJ2-1,TRBD2,TGTGCCAGCACCGCGGGAGGTGCTGGGAATGAGCAGTTCTTC,CASTAGGAGNEQFF
.,TRBV19,TRBJ1-4,TRBD1,TGTGCCAGTAGTACCCAGGACAGGGGTAATGAAAAACTGTTTTTT,CASSTQDRGNEKLFF
.,TRBV7-6,TRBJ2-7,.,TGTGCCAGCAGTTTTCTCCTACAGGGAAGCGGAGTCGAGCAGTACTTC,CASSFLLQGSGVEQYF
.,TRBV5-1,TRBJ2-2,TRBD2,TGCGCCAGCAGCTTGGGGTTAGCGGGAGCCGGGGAGCTGTTTTTT,CASSLGLAGAGELFF
.,TRBV12-3/TRBV12-4,TRBJ1-2,TRBD1,TGTGCCAGCAATCGACAGGGGGTCAATGGCTACACCTTC,CASNRQGVNGYTF
.,TRBV7-2,TRBJ2-1,TRBD2,TGTGCCAGCAGCTTAGCCGTTTCTAGCGGACGGGAGCAGTTCTTC,CASSLAVSSGREQFF
.,TRBV18,TRBJ1-5,TRBD1,TGTGCCAGCTCACCCGGGACAGGGGGCGTTCAGCCCCAGCATTTT,CASSPGTGGVQPQHF
.,TRBV10-3,TRBJ2-3,.,TGTGCCATCAGTGACTCGGGGACAGATACGCAGTATTTT,CAISDSGTDTQYF
.,TRBV7-2,TRBJ1-1,.,TGTGCCAGCAGGGAGAGAAATAATGGTAACACTGAAGCTTTCTTT,CASRERNNGNTEAFF
.,TRBV28,TRBJ1-4,TRBD1,TGTGCCAGCAGTTCGGGACAGACAACAAAACTGTTTTTT,CASSSGQTTKLFF
.,TRBV14,TRBJ2-2,.,TGTGCCAGCAGCCAGGCCCGTGGCGGGGAGCTGTTTTTT,CASSQARGGELFF